A single T cell receptor (beta chain) is shown here with its context. The data stem from a study of blood T cell repertoires in COVID-19. For the study at large: COVID-19 samples, acute and convalescent, were from the United States, Italy and Spain. Sample material is recorded as cDNA or gDNA derived from T cells, B-cell-depleted T cells, or PBMCs.

Recruited during active infection, patients (from Seattle) were subsequently followed longitudinally. The CDR3 is 13 residues long. Trimming removed 8 bases from V and 5 bases from J; junction bases left unmatched: 7. Germline-derived CDR1 and CDR2 are SQVTM and ANQGSEA. Per the original methods: Counts of nucleated cells, estimated from reference gene primer amplification, were obtained. This table comes from immunoSEQ multiplex PCR, and its TCRdb copy is limited to in-frame clones, with some not included. The DNA was the basis for D and trimming; V, J and clone size are from that table. The table lists about 87,000 clones, approximately 85% of them singletons.

This clonotype was obtained from a woman older than 75 with COVID-19, enrolled during active disease. The sequencing input was peripheral blood. This chain connects TRBV29-1 to TRBJ2-2, with TRBD1 identical over 8 bases. The CDR3 DNA is TGCAGCCATGGGACAGGATTGACCGGGGAGCTGTTTTTT. This codes for CSHGTGLTGELFF.